This T cell receptor beta chain was profiled in a study of cytomegalovirus exposure and HLA in healthy donors (dated by TCRdb to 2015 to 2018). In terms of the full investigation: An earlier analysis of under 600 of the donors reported about 250 Gb of sequence data and 117 million unique TCR beta sequences from about 200 million T cells. About 310 gigabases of sequencing data and 70 million to 100 million unique TCR sequences were included in an early release covering about 600 HLA-typed donors. Of the roughly 400 genotyped donors, approximately 80% fell in the genetic ancestry cluster associated with self-reported Caucasian donors. The aim of the study was to test whether cataloging public T cell receptors could identify signatures of past pathogen exposure. Using immunosequencing, the study profiled T cell repertoires from about 610 subjects and related those repertoires to cytomegalovirus serostatus. A separate validation cohort of 90 to 150 different subjects was used in addition to the 666-subject first cohort. To predict cytomegalovirus infection status, the study brought together high-throughput TCR immunosequencing, statistical association of individual TCRs with disease status, and machine learning. To study patterns of TCR occurrence, a later analysis re-analyzed previously published TCR beta repertoires from around 660 donors and added high-resolution HLA genotyping. In the later analysis, no new phenotypic data were used to find candidate immune exposures; instead, reliance was placed on TCR beta sequences and their occurrence across donors. An earlier analysis of some 600 of the donors applied high-throughput TCR beta sequencing to assess whether each TCR beta V gene segment acted as functional or pseudogenic. Donor age, sex, ethnicity and CMV serostatus were compiled alongside the repertoire data. A later genetic analysis took genome-wide SNP genotypes for about 55% of the roughly 700 donors and used that subset as a discovery cohort. Every discovery cohort repertoire had been produced on one sequencing platform. HLA typing covered class I and class II loci at four-digit resolution. Typing coverage varied by locus: roughly 620-640 donors for A, B, C, DRB1 and DQB1; approximately 500 for DQA1; approximately 610 for DPA1; roughly 450 for DPB1. Because of strong linkage in the cohort, five DR-DQ haplotypes were treated as single units for association and clustering. Across some 400 genotyped donors of the cohort, an average of approximately 200,000 unique TCR beta nucleotide sequences per donor were sequenced, and 15% to 20% of those sequences were non-productive.

Library preparation employed the immunoSEQ multiplex PCR assay. A mixture of 60 forward primers for TCR Vbeta segments and 13 reverse primers for TCR Jbeta segments was used in the multiplex PCR. Amplification of the CDR3 region of rearranged TCR beta genes was performed with a multiplex PCR assay on genomic DNA. The amplified TCR beta libraries were sequenced on the Illumina HiSeq System as 87-base-pair reads. From the authors' description of their analysis: In a later analysis, around 80 million unique TCR beta chains were counted across the roughly 610 repertoires, and roughly 11 million of these chains were shared by at least two donors. A nearest-neighbor algorithm error-corrected the raw reads and collapsed the reads into unique sequences, merging closely related sequences to remove PCR and sequencing errors. Alignment of CDR3 sequences to IMGT reference sequences was used to assign V, D and J gene segments. Each retained sequence needed at least a six-nucleotide match to both a V gene segment and a J gene segment. Rearrangements were called productive when the CDR3 lacked stop codons and stayed in frame with V and J; all others were non-productive. CDR3 was defined by IMGT convention, running from the second conserved V-encoded cysteine to the conserved J-encoded phenylalanine. The earlier analysis of about 620 of the donors excluded sequences that lacked an unambiguous match to a single V gene segment. An earlier analysis of 587 of the donors called V segments functional above 56.7% productive rearrangements and segregating when the between-donor standard deviation exceeded 5%. To diagnose cytomegalovirus status from the catalog of TCR beta chain sequences, a statistical classification framework was built. A later analysis assigned V and J genes by comparing TCR nucleotide sequences with IMGT/GENE-DB human TR gene sequences. The TCRdist pipeline was used in a later analysis to assign CDR3 sequences and most-parsimonious VDJ recombination scenarios. In a later analysis, each TCR beta chain was defined by its CDR3 amino acid sequence together with its V-gene family, and reads lacking a unique V-gene family were excluded. As a way to deal with suspected cross-contamination and a sequencing artifact, a later analysis dropped 592 nucleotide sequences that were highly shared and had low generation probability. In a later analysis, a clonal expansion index for each public chain was calculated from normalized within-repertoire ranks of inferred template counts. Generation probabilities in a later analysis came from a VDJ recombination model fitted to out-of-frame rearrangements, and those results were checked against IGoR. In a later analysis, TCR-TCR, TCR-HLA and TCR-CMV co-occurrence was scored with hypergeometric tests, and a repertoire-size bias correction was applied to TCR pairs. In a later analysis, false discovery rates were estimated by permuting HLA or CMV assignments 20 times. In a later analysis, co-occurring TCRs were grouped with DBSCAN, and TCRdist sequence similarity was added when clustering was performed within HLA-allele-positive subsets. Repertoires with fewer than 30,000 or more than 120,000 public chains were left out of co-occurrence clustering, as were four to six repertoires with anomalous nucleotide sharing. This immuneACCESS table, as held by TCRdb, lists in-frame sequences with V and J called but not all clones. Of the missing ones, under half trace to an unresolved V gene in checked studies; the others have no known cause. V, J and clone size are taken as reported in that table, and D and trimming were inferred from the DNA itself. The sample data list a few hundred thousand clones, and over 90% of these were observed just once. Of the sample, roughly 1.6% falls within the top ten clones.

The germline V gene sets CDR1 to SGHRS and CDR2 to YFSETQ. The CDR3 runs 16 amino acids, cysteine and phenylalanine included. The only DNA kept is the CDR3, 48 bases in frame from the first base. The V end gives up 4 bases and the J end 2 bases, leaving 8 bases in the junction not matched to a gene. Broader findings and caveats from the paper: The sequencing pipeline was judged likely to have produced a cluster of highly shared sequence variants as a technical artifact. A further reported finding was that TCR beta sequences accurately predicted the HLA-A and HLA-B alleles for most subjects in the first cohort. Only TCR beta chains were sequenced in this cohort, and the absence of alpha or paired-chain data limited detectable features. In vitro tests confirmed that a few of the cytomegalovirus-associated TCR beta chains recognize cytomegalovirus antigens. Because counts were too low, roughly 18 rarely observed V segments, including chromosome 9 orphons, were left out of the earlier analysis of over 550 of the donors. In the study, around 150 TCR beta chains were listed as associated with cytomegalovirus. Presence/absence analyses assumed roughly uniform sequencing depth across donors, an assumption that may not hold. The only immune exposure information available for the cohort was CMV serostatus. An association between a missense DCLRE1C variant and V-gene and J-gene trimming of TCR beta chains was found in a later genetic analysis and replicated in an independent cohort. According to a later analysis, TCR association rates differed among HLA loci, with DRB1 alleles showing the most associated TCRs and HLA-C alleles showing the fewest. The 87-base-pair reads could not distinguish some IMGT-functional V segments, including TRBV6-2 and TRBV6-3, so those segments were excluded. The authors suggested that the approach could potentially be generalized to other disease states and immunological phenotypes. HLA typing was unavailable for some donors at each locus, so association tests used only the typed subset. Broadly in line with IMGT annotations, most TCR beta V segments showed up in productive rearrangements about 90% or about 30% of the time in an earlier analysis of 587 of the donors. In a later analysis, HLA-associated TCR beta chains showed more clonal expansion and lower generation probabilities than non-associated chains that were equally common. When HLA alleles, especially DR and DQ, strongly co-occurred, attributing TCR associations to individual alleles was difficult. In a later genetic analysis, fewer N-insertions in productive TCRs were reported among donors in an Asian-associated ancestry cluster than the approximately 670-donor mean. Most TCR sequences were seen in very few donors, while some public TCRs were found in many individuals. Cytomegalovirus status was reported to be diagnosed by the classifier with high specificity and sensitivity in both the original and validation cohorts. Specific HLA alleles were associated with 18,000 or so TCR beta sequences at a false discovery rate of 0.05 in a later analysis. Linkage disequilibrium might explain the correlated functional status among segregating V segments, but an unknown experimental factor could not be excluded. Several of the top co-occurrence clusters appeared to be linked to parvovirus B19, influenza, CMV and Epstein-Barr virus, according to a later analysis. Most CMV-associated TCR beta chains appeared to be HLA-restricted in a later analysis, and the HLA associations seemed to be driven largely by CMV exposure.

The cohort consisted of 650 to 850 healthy bone marrow donors. At the time of sampling, every cohort member was nominally healthy, though immune exposures that went unrecorded were likely present. The donor was CMV seronegative and belonged to the group of 350 to 400 seronegative cohort members. A peripheral blood sample was collected from each donor, and TCR beta sequencing was performed on peripheral blood mononuclear cells. Genomic DNA was extracted from the blood cell samples with the Qiagen DNeasy Blood Extraction Kit. About this clone: Which antigen it targets is not known. Base-call qualities are not available, and no considerably larger clone is one nucleotide away.

The sequenced sample was PBMCs. This receptor was obtained from a girl aged 2-10 years in good health and CMV-seronegative. This sequence uses TRBV5-1 and TRBJ2-5; 10 nucleotides in the junction match TRBD2. The nucleotide sequence reads TGCGCCAGCAGCGGGCTAGCGGGGGCTGTTCAAGAGACCCAGTACTTC. This translates into CASSGLAGAVQETQYF.